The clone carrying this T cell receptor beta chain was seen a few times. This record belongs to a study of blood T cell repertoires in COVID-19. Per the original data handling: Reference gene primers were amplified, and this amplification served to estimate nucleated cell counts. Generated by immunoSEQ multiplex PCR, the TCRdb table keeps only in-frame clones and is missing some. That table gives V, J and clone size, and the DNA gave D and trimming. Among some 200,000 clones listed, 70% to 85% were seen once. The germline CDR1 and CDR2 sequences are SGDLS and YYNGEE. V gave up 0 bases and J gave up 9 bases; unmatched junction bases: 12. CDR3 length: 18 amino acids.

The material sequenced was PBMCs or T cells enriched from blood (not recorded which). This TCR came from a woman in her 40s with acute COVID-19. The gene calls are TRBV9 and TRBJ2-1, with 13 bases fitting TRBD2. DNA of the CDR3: TGTGCCAGCAGCGTAGGGACTAGCGGGGGCAATTCGTACGGTGAGCAGTTCTTC. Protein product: CASSVGTSGGNSYGEQFF.